This TCR beta chain was identified in a study of T cells in Graves' hyperthyroidism and ophthalmopathy. The investigators amplified TCR beta CDR3 regions from RNA transcripts. With the HTBI primer set, the TCR CDR3 went through a first round of RT-PCR. TCRdb itself ran the multiplex PCR reads through MiXCR, one entry per CDR3 protein. The sample records around 350,000 distinct CDR3 sequences, 25% being singletons. This CDR3 contains 13 residues. V was shortened by 4 bases and J by 3 bases, with 8 bases between the two germline ends. CDR1 is MNHEY, CDR2 SMNVEV, per germline (reference sequence). The sample taken for sequencing was blood. The chain carries TRBV27 and TRBJ2-3, with unresolved D. This TCR derives from a middle-aged man with Graves' hyperthyroidism. The DNA for the CDR3 is TGTGCCAGCAGTTCTTTTGGGACAGATACGCAGTATTTT. Translating gives CASSSFGTDTQYF.